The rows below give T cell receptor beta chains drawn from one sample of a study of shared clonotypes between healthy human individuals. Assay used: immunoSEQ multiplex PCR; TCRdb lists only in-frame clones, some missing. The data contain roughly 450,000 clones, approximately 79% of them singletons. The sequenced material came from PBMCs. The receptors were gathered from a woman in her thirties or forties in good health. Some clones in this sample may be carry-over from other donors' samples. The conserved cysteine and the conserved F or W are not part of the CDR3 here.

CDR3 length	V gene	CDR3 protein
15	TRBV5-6	ASSLAVTLAITDTQY
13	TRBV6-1	ASSGARASNQPQH
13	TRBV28	ASSPGTSGSYEQY
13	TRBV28	ASSFGGTGQYGYT
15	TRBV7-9	ASSPINAGAGGNTIY
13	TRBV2	ASRLGGSNNQPQH
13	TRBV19	ASSRAGTENEKLF
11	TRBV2	ASTTGFEETQY
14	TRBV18	ASSPQVQGGNQPQH
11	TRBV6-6	ASSRPGDTEAF
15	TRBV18	ASSPRAGPTGTGELF
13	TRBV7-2	ASSLALQGSYGYT
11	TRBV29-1	SVTEGYNYGYT
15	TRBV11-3	ASSLGLGPLHQETQY
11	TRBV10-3	AISDEDEDEQF